Listed here is a single TCR beta chain. Its specificity is unknown. Germline CDR1 reads SNHLY; CDR2 reads FYNNEI. The V gene end was trimmed by 5 bases and the J gene end by 10 bases; junction bases not matched to a gene: 9. The CDR3 has 15 residues. RNA transcripts served as template for amplifying TCR beta CDR3 sequences. The library came from an HTBI-primed first-round RT-PCR and a second-round multiplex PCR. TCRdb ran MiXCR on the multiplex PCR reads and lists one entry per CDR3 protein. The table records tens of thousands of distinct CDR3 sequences, 50% of them present only once. The data belong to a study of Graves' ophthalmopathy and Graves' hyperthyroidism. Study-wide points: In blood, most expanded thyroid clonotypes above 0.001 frequency were also detected.

Where ophthalmopathy was present, donors had moderate-to-severe activity, CAS ≥3, NOSPECS ≥4 and duration under 3 months. Diagnosis used clinical symptoms, serum thyroxine, TRAb, thyroid ultrasound and orbital computed tomography. Source material: peripheral blood. This TCR derives from an adult man with Graves' ophthalmopathy. This sequence joins TRBV2 and TRBJ1-6; 9 bases align to TRBD1. Written as DNA, the CDR3 is TGTGCCAGCAGTCGCTTAACAGGGGGCGCATCACCCCTCCACTTT. This translates into CASSRLTGGASPLHF.